This TCR beta chain was retrieved from a study of OX40 agonist ivuxolimab in advanced cancers. Background on the study: Ivuxolimab is a fully human IgG2 antibody that activates OX40 (CD134). The dose-escalation group included hepatocellular carcinoma, melanoma, renal cell carcinoma and head and neck cancer.

Sequencing was performed with immunoSEQ multiplex PCR; in TCRdb, only in-frame clones are kept and a portion is missing. The table lists about 54,000 clones, 85% to 90% of them singletons. Comments on this clone: The antigen is not known.

Collection of blood occurred at baseline, at cycle 4 day 1, and at cycle 7 day 1. General study points: More expanded clones were seen, on average, in CD8+ T cells than in CD4+.

The sample was CD4+ or CD8+ T cells sorted from blood, taken in a trial of the OX40 agonist ivuxolimab. The TCR was taken from an adult with an advanced solid tumor such as melanoma, head and neck, liver or kidney cancer.

The CDR3 sequence: CAIGEVYYEQYF. Here the CDR3 DNA reads TGTGCCATCGGGGAGGTCTACTACGAGCAGTACTTC. The chain carries TRBV10-3 and TRBJ2-7; a weak D match, TRBD2 (6 bases). The CDR3 is 12 residues long. V was cut by 8 bases and J by 3 bases, with 11 bases left in between. From germline, CDR1 is ENHRY and CDR2 SYGVKD.